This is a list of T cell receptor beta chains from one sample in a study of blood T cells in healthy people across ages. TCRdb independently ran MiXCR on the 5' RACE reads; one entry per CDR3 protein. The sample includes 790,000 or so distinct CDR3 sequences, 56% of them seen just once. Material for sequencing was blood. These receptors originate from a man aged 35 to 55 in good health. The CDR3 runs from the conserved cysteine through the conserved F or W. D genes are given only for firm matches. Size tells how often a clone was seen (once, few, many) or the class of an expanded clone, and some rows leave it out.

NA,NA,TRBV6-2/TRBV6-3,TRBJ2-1,CASRPLGPFYNEQFF,TGTGCCAGCAGGCCTTTGGGGCCTTTCTACAATGAGCAGTTCTTC
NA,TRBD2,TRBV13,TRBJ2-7,CASSSTGTSGNEQYF,TGTGCCAGCAGCTCAACCGGGACTAGCGGGAACGAGCAGTACTTC
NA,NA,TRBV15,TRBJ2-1,CATSRRGDGNGQFF,TGTGCCACCAGCAGGAGGGGGGACGGCAATGGGCAGTTCTTC
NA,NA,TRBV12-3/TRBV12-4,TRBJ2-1,CASTSGDTYNEKFF,TGTGCCAGCACCTCGGGGGACACCTACAATGAGAAGTTCTTC
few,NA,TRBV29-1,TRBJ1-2,CSVPDRTDGYTF,TGCAGCGTCCCGGACAGAACGGATGGCTACACCTTC
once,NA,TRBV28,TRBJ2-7,CASSVAAIYGQYF,TGTGCCAGCAGTGTAGCAGCTATATACGGGCAGTACTTC
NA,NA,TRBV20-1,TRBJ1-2,CSFESNYGYTF,TGCAGCTTTGAGTCTAACTATGGCTACACCTTC
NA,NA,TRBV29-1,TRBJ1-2,CSALKVGGSYGYTF,TGCAGCGCCCTTAAAGTTGGGGGATCCTATGGCTACACCTTC
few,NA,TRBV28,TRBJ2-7,CASSLPGRAPYEQYF,TGTGCCAGCAGCCTCCCGGGTCGGGCCCCCTACGAGCAGTACTTC
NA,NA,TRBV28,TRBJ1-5,CATYEGYNQPQHF,TGTGCCACCTACGAAGGGTACAATCAGCCCCAGCATTTT
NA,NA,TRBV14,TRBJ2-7,CASSQDPWRGQYF,TGTGCCAGCAGCCAAGATCCTTGGAGAGGGCAGTACTTC
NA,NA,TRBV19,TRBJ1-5,CASTGVPGSNQPQHF,TGTGCCAGTACCGGGGTGCCCGGGAGCAATCAGCCCCAGCATTTT
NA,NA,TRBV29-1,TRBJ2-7,CSVAEGDEQYF,TGCAGCGTTGCGGAGGGGGACGAGCAGTACTTC
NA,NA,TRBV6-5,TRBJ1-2,CASSYSTADDGYTF,TGTGCCAGCAGTTACTCGACGGCCGATGATGGCTACACCTTC
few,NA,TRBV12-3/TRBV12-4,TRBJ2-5,CASSLLANQGTQYF,TGTGCCAGCAGCCTACTAGCCAACCAAGGGACCCAGTACTTC
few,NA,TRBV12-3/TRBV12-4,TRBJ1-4,CASSVRRATNEKLFF,TGTGCCAGCAGTGTCCGACGGGCAACTAATGAAAAACTGTTTTTT
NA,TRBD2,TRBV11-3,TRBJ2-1,CASSSQRGGSKNNEQFF,TGTGCCAGCAGCTCGCAGCGGGGGGGTTCCAAAAACAATGAGCAGTTCTTC
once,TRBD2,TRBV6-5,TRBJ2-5,CASSLERGGQETQYF,TGTGCCAGCAGTTTGGAGCGGGGGGGCCAGGAGACCCAGTACTTC
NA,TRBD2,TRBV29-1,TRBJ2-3,CSVALAGGWYGTDTQYF,TGCAGCGTTGCACTAGCGGGGGGCTGGTACGGCACAGATACGCAGTATTTT
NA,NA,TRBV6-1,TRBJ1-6,CASSEAPVNSPLHF,TGTGCCAGCAGTGAAGCGCCGGTGAATTCACCCCTCCACTTT
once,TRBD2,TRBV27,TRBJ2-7,CASSFDPSGSGEQYF,TGTGCCAGCAGTTTTGATCCCAGCGGGAGTGGCGAGCAGTACTTC
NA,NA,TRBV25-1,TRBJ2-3,CASSEYGRTESTDTQYF,TGTGCCAGCAGTGAATATGGCCGGACAGAGAGCACAGATACGCAGTATTTT
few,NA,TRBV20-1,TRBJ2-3,CSASQSRTQYF,TGCAGTGCCTCCCAGTCCAGGACGCAGTATTTT
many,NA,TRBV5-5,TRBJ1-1,CASIRGMNTEAFF,TGTGCCAGCATAAGGGGCATGAACACTGAAGCTTTCTTT
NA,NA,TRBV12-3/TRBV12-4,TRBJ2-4,CASSSGLRDWNIQYF,TGTGCCAGCAGTTCAGGCCTCCGGGATTGGAACATTCAGTACTTC
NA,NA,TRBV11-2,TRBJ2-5,CASSQNGEGQEQYF,TGTGCCAGCAGCCAAAACGGTGAGGGGCAAGAGCAGTACTTC
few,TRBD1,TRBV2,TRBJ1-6,CACRPGQSNSPLHF,TGTGCCTGCAGACCGGGACAGAGTAATTCACCCCTCCACTTT
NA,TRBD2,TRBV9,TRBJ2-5,CASSVAGRGGSKTQYF,TGTGCCAGCAGCGTAGCGGGCCGGGGGGGCTCGAAGACCCAGTACTTC
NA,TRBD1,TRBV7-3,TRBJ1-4,CASSPTGGPNEKLFF,TGTGCCAGCAGCCCGACAGGGGGGCCTAATGAAAAACTGTTTTTT
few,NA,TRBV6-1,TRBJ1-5,CASSGTSNQPQHF,TGTGCCAGCAGTGGGACCAGCAATCAGCCCCAGCATTTT
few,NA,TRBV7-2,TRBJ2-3,CASSLGGLRADTQYF,TGTGCCAGCAGCTTAGGCGGACTGCGGGCAGATACGCAGTATTTT
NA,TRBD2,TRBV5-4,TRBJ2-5,CASSLNMGGTSGQETQYF,TGTGCCAGCAGCTTAAACATGGGGGGGACTAGCGGCCAAGAGACCCAGTACTTC
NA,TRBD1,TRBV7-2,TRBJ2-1,CASSRDSGTGVSNEQFF,TGTGCCAGCAGTCGCGATTCCGGGACAGGGGTTAGCAATGAGCAGTTCTTC
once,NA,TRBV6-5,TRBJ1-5,CASSYLPGSDQPQHF,TGTGCCAGCAGTTACCTTCCGGGGTCGGATCAGCCCCAGCATTTT
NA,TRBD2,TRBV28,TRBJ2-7,CASSRLASYEQYF,TGTGCCAGCAGTCGACTAGCGTCCTACGAGCAGTACTTC
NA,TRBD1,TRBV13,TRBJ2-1,CASSPTGGSEQFF,TGTGCCAGCAGCCCGACAGGGGGCAGTGAGCAGTTCTTC
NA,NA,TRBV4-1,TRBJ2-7,CASSHTAVRSSYEQYF,TGCGCCAGCAGCCACACCGCTGTGCGGAGCTCCTACGAGCAGTACTTC
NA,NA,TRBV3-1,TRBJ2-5,CASSQDWARQETQYF,TGTGCCAGCAGCCAAGATTGGGCACGCCAAGAGACCCAGTACTTC
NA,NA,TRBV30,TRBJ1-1,CAWSAPDRFDTEAFF,TGTGCCTGGAGTGCTCCCGACAGATTTGACACTGAAGCTTTCTTT